The 20 T cell receptor beta chains given below trace back to one sample, sequenced in a study of blood T cell repertoires in COVID-19. The method was immunoSEQ multiplex PCR; TCRdb's version includes in-frame clones alone and lacks a portion of them. This table has approximately 260,000 clones, around 90% appearing once. Input material: PBMCs or T cells enriched from blood (not recorded which). These receptors originate from a woman in her late teens or twenties who had recovered from COVID-19.

This sequence joins TRBV10-3 and TRBJ2-1; weak D call: TRBD1 (5 bases). Trimming removed 3 bases at V and 8 bases at J, with 8 bases between. Looked up from germline, CDR1 is ENHRY and CDR2 is SYGVKD. This CDR3 spans 12 amino acids. CDR3 in amino acids: CAISDRVDEQFF. The DNA of the CDR3 is TGTGCCATCAGTGACAGGGTCGATGAGCAGTTCTTC.

This sequence joins TRBV5-1 and TRBJ2-1, with unresolved D. In germline, CDR1 is SGHRS, CDR2 YFSETQ. There are 13 residues in the CDR3. Trimming took 0 bases from V and 10 from J, leaving 11 bases between them. This CDR3 reads CASSLGLANEQFF. As DNA, the CDR3 is TGCGCCAGCAGCTTGGGATTAGCAAACGAGCAGTTCTTC.

The chain recombines TRBV3-1 (or the pseudogene TRBV3-2) with TRBJ2-3; 10 bases map to TRBD2. This CDR3 has 16 amino acids. The V gene end was trimmed by 1 base and the J gene end by 0 bases; junction bases not matched to a gene: 1. CDR1 LGHDT and CDR2 YNNKEL come from the germline V gene (reference sequence). The CDR3 sequence: CASSQVAGGSTDTQYF. The CDR3 region has the DNA TGTGCCAGCAGCCAAGTAGCGGGAGGTAGCACAGATACGCAGTATTTT.

The rearrangement uses TRBV6-5 and TRBJ2-2; D might be TRBD2 (6 bases). Germline loops: CDR1 MNHEY, CDR2 SVGAGI. Trimming took 5 bases from V and 3 from J, leaving 10 bases between them. The CDR3 is 14 residues long. The CDR3 sequence is CASSRGLDTGELFF. CDR3 DNA: TGTGCCAGCAGTAGGGGACTGGACACCGGGGAGCTGTTTTTT.

The CDR3 loop reads CASDSGTDFFYGYTF. As DNA, the CDR3 is TGTGCCAGTGACTCCGGGACAGACTTTTTCTATGGCTACACCTTC. The genes are TRBV19 and TRBJ1-2; 7 positions match TRBD1. After removal of 8 bases from V and 4 bases from J, the junction contained 13 bases not matched to a gene. CDR3 length equals 15 residues. The germline CDR1 and CDR2 sequences are LNHDA and SQIVND (reference sequence).

The genes are TRBV7-9 and TRBJ2-1; 13 bases line up with TRBD2. J was trimmed by 2 bases and V by 5 bases; bases with no gene match: 9. Germline V gene sequence: CDR1 SEHNR, CDR2 FQNEAQ (reference sequence). The length of the CDR3 is 18 residues. The CDR3 is CASSLGLAGDATYNEQFF. The CDR3 DNA follows: TGTGCCAGCAGCCTCGGACTAGCGGGAGATGCAACCTACAATGAGCAGTTCTTC.

The chain has TRBV3-1 (or the pseudogene TRBV3-2) and TRBJ1-2, with D unclear. The CDR3 runs 16 residues. Germline loops: CDR1 LGHDT, CDR2 YNNKEL (reference sequence). The ends were cut back, 2 bases at V and 4 bases at J, with 17 bases in the middle. The CDR3 is CASSQLPRRGTYGYTF. In DNA form, the CDR3 reads TGTGCCAGCAGCCAACTCCCTCGCCGGGGTACCTATGGCTACACCTTC.

This clone was seen just once. The rearrangement uses TRBV27 and TRBJ2-7; D gene uncertain. Between the trimmed V and J ends, which lost 7 bases and 6 bases, there was a span of 16 bases. CDR1 is MNHEY, CDR2 SMNVEV, per germline (reference sequence). This CDR3 has 13 residues. CDR3 region: CASMMYGSREQYF. As DNA, the CDR3 is TGTGCCAGCATGATGTATGGCTCTCGCGAGCAGTACTTC.

The chain employs TRBV6-2 or TRBV6-3 and TRBJ1-5; D is uncertain. From germline, CDR1 is MNHEY and CDR2 SVGEGT. The CDR3 sequence is 15 residues long. V lost 6 bases to trimming and J lost 1 base, with 13 bases between them. In DNA, the CDR3 is TGTGCCAGCAGCCAGGCGGGCGGGAGCAATCAGCCCCAGCATTTT. Translation gives CASSQAGGSNQPQHF.

The V call is TRBV5-8, the J call TRBJ1-2; 8 bases align to TRBD1. The V segment lost 0 bases and the J segment 4 bases; nucleotides outside the gene matches: 2. The CDR3 runs 14 residues. Germline V CDR1 and CDR2: SGHTS, YDEGEE. The CDR3 sequence: CASSLGQGAYGYTF. For the CDR3, the DNA is TGTGCCAGCAGCTTGGGGCAGGGGGCCTATGGCTACACCTTC.

The rearrangement uses TRBV3-1 (or the pseudogene TRBV3-2) and TRBJ1-2; D unclear. Trimming removed 6 bases at V and 4 bases at J, with 21 bases between. This CDR3 has 16 amino acids. CDR1 is LGHDT and CDR2 is YNNKEL in the germline V gene (reference sequence). In DNA, the CDR3 is TGTGCCAGCAGTCCCACCTCCTTCGAGGCGGGCTATGGCTACACCTTC. As protein: CASSPTSFEAGYGYTF.

The rearrangement uses TRBV28 and TRBJ1-2, with TRBD1 identical over 7 bases. This CDR3 spans 14 amino acids. Germline V gene data show CDR1 as MDHEN and CDR2 as SYDVKM. V gave up 5 bases and J gave up 7 bases; unmatched junction bases: 10. The CDR3 sequence: CASSEKQGSGGYTF. The CDR3 bases are TGTGCCAGCAGTGAAAAACAGGGGAGCGGTGGCTACACCTTC.

The rearrangement links TRBV6-1 to TRBJ2-1; 9 bases agree with TRBD2. From germline, CDR1 is MNHNS and CDR2 SASEGT. The junction had 5 bases not matched to a gene; V was cut back by 2 bases and J by 3 bases. The CDR3 runs to 16 residues. In nucleotides, the CDR3 is TGTGCCAGCAGTGAAACAGCGGGAGGTTTCTACAATGAGCAGTTCTTC. This sequence encodes CASSETAGGFYNEQFF.

The V gene is TRBV7-3, the J gene TRBJ2-3; 7 nucleotides line up with TRBD2. The CDR3 totals 14 residues. The J segment lost 3 bases and the V segment lost 3 bases, leaving 3 bases of the junction unmatched. Germline-derived CDR1 and CDR2 are SGHTA and FQGTGA. The CDR3 bases are TGTGCCAGCAGCTTGAGCGGGAAAACAGATACGCAGTATTTT. Translating gives CASSLSGKTDTQYF.

The rearrangement joins TRBV7-8 to TRBJ1-1, with a weak D call TRBD1 (6 bases). Trimming removed 4 bases from V and 5 bases from J, with 17 bases in between. Germline V CDR1 and CDR2: SGHVS, FQNEAQ. The CDR3 spans 15 residues. CDR3 region: CASSSNRVRGTEAFF. The CDR3 coding sequence is TGTGCCAGCAGCTCAAACAGGGTCCGGGGTACTGAAGCTTTCTTT. The whole variable domain, filled in from reference TRBV7-8 and TRBJ1-1, reads GAGVSQSPRYKVAKRGQDVALRCDPISGHVSLFWYQQALGQGPEFLTYFQNEAQLDKSGLPSDRFFAERPEGSVSTLKIQRTQQEDSAVYLCASSSNRVRGTEAFFGQGTRLTVV.

This chain uses TRBV27 with TRBJ2-7, with TRBD1 as a possible D gene (5 bases). Germline CDR1 reads MNHEY; CDR2 reads SMNVEV (reference sequence). Trimming shortened V by 1 base and J by 2 bases, and 9 bases separated the two germline ends. The length of the CDR3 is 14 residues. CDR3 DNA sequence: TGTGCCAGCAGTTTATTGGGGCCCCCCTACGAGCAGTACTTC. Its protein is CASSLLGPPYEQYF.

The chain carries TRBV7-2 and TRBJ1-1; 7 bases line up with TRBD1. V shed 3 bases, J shed 2 bases, and the junction held 3 bases outside the gene matches. There are 14 residues in the CDR3. Germline CDR1 and CDR2: SGHTA and FQGNSA. The CDR3 protein is CASSLDRTNTEAFF. For the CDR3, the DNA is TGTGCCAGCAGCTTGGACAGGACCAACACTGAAGCTTTCTTT.

This clone was observed a single time. The chain has TRBV6-5 and TRBJ1-4; 8 bases are a match to TRBD1. The V gene's germline CDR1 is MNHEY and CDR2 SVGAGI. Trimming at V came to 6 bases and at J to 9 bases, leaving 6 bases not matched to a gene. The CDR3 extends over 13 amino acids. For the CDR3, the DNA is TGTGCCAGCAGCAGCGACAGGGGTCAAAAACTGTTTTTT. This translates into CASSSDRGQKLFF.

The V call is TRBV27, the J call TRBJ1-5; 9 bases fit TRBD1. CDR3 length: 20 amino acids. The V segment lost 5 bases and the J segment 0 bases; nucleotides outside the gene matches: 17. CDR1 is MNHEY and CDR2 is SMNVEV in the germline V gene (reference sequence). CDR3 DNA: TGTGCCAGCAGTCAGCGCTCGACCGGGACAGGGAAAAATAGCAATCAGCCCCAGCATTTT. This translates into CASSQRSTGTGKNSNQPQHF.

This clone occurred a few times. This chain joins TRBV28 and TRBJ1-5; no definite D call. Germline CDR1 MDHEN, CDR2 SYDVKM. Trimming removed 3 bases at V and 3 bases at J, with 21 bases between. The CDR3 has 18 residues. CDR3 in amino acids: CASSFSLGFGSFNQPQHF. The CDR3 DNA follows: TGTGCCAGCAGTTTCTCTCTCGGGTTCGGCTCTTTCAATCAGCCCCAGCATTTT.